The present entry profiles one T cell receptor (beta chain) with its context. The time point here: week 3, after first cycle of checkpoint inhibitor. CDR3 length equals 15 residues. CDR1 is LNHDA and CDR2 is SQIVND in the germline V gene (reference sequence). V was cut by 5 bases and J by 3 bases, with 14 bases left in between. The sample belongs to a study of blood T cell dynamics during melanoma immunotherapy. Some clones are missing from TCRdb's copy, which holds only in-frame ones; the method was immunoSEQ multiplex PCR. The sample includes some 6,700 clones, roughly 81% of them seen just once. The clonotype comes from a human donor with melanoma. Some clones in this sample may be carry-over from other donors' samples. The chain links TRBV19 to TRBJ1-5; D possibly corresponds to TRBD1 (5 bases). Sequencing used blood, obtained from a patient treated with checkpoint blockade. CDR3 bases: TGTGCCAGTAGTGGGTCAGCAGGGCTCAATCAGCCCCAGCATTTT. The encoded protein is CASSGSAGLNQPQHF.